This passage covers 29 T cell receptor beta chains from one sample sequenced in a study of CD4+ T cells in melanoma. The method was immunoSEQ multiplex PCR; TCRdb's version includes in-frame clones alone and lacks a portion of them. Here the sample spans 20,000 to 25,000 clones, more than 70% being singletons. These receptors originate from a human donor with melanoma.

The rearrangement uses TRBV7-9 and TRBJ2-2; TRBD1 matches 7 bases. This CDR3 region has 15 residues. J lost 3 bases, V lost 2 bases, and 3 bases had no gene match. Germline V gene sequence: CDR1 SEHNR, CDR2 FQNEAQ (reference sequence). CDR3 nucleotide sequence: TGTGCCAGCAGCTTAACCGACAGGGACACCGGGGAGCTGTTTTTT. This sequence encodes CASSLTDRDTGELFF.

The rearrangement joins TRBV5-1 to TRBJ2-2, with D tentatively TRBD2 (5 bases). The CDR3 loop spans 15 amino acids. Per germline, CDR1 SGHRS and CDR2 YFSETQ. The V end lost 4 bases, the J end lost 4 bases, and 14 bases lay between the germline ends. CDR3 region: CASSLRASSTGELFF. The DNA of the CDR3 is TGCGCCAGCAGCCTGCGGGCTAGCAGCACCGGGGAGCTGTTTTTT.

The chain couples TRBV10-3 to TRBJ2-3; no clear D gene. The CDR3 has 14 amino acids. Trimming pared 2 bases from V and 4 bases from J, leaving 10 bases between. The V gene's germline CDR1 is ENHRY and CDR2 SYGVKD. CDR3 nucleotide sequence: TGTGCCATCAGTGAGGTAAAGCGAGCAGATACGCAGTATTTT. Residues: CAISEVKRADTQYF.

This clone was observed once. CDR3 DNA sequence: TGTGCCTGGAGTGTAGGCGGGGATACAGATACGCAGTATTTT. As protein: CAWSVGGDTDTQYF. The chain couples TRBV30 to TRBJ2-3, with D maybe TRBD2 (6 bases). Germline values: CDR1 GTSNPN, CDR2 SVGIG (reference sequence). The CDR3 extends over 14 amino acids. The V end was cut by 0 bases, the J end by 3 bases, with 10 bases between.

The CDR3 coding sequence is TGTGCCAGCAGTGAAGGAATAGGACCCCAAGAGACCCAGTACTTC. Its translation: CASSEGIGPQETQYF. The chain joins TRBV6-1 to TRBJ2-5; no definite D call. The V gene lost 1 base and the J gene lost 1 base, with 10 bases spanning the gap. The CDR3 runs 15 residues. Per germline, CDR1 MNHNS and CDR2 SASEGT.

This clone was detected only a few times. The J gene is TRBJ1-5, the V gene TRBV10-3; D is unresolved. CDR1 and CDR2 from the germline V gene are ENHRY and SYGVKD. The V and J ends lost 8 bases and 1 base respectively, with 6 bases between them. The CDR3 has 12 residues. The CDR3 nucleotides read TGTGCCATCTCCGACAGCAATCAGCCCCAGCATTTT. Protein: CAISDSNQPQHF.

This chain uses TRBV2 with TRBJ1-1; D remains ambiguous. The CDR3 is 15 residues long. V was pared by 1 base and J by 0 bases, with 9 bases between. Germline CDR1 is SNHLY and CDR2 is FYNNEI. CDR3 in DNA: TGTGCCAGCAGTGAAGGGGGAGTAGTGAACACTGAAGCTTTCTTT. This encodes CASSEGGVVNTEAFF.

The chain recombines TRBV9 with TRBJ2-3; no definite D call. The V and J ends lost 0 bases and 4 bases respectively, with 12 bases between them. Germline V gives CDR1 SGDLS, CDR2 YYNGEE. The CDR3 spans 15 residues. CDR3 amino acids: CASSVEMNPADTQYF. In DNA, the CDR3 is TGTGCCAGCAGCGTAGAAATGAATCCGGCAGATACGCAGTATTTT.

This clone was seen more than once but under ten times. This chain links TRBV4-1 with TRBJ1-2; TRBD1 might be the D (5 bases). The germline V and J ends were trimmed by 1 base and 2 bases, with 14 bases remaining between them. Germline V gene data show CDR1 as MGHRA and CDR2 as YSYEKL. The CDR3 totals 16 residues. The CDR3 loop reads CASSQVRQGGNYGYTF. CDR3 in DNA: TGCGCCAGCAGCCAAGTAAGGCAGGGAGGAAACTATGGCTACACCTTC.

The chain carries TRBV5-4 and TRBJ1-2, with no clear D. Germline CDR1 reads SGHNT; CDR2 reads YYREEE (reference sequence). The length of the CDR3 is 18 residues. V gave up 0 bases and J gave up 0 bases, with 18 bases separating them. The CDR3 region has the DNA TGTGCCAGCAGCTTGGAGATACGAACCCTGACGGCTAACTATGGCTACACCTTC. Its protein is CASSLEIRTLTANYGYTF.

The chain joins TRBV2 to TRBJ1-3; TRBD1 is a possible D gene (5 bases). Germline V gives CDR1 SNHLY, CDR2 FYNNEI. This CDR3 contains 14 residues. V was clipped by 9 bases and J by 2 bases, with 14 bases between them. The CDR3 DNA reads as TGTGCCAGGGAGGGCACGGACACTGGAAACACCATATATTTT. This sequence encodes CAREGTDTGNTIYF.

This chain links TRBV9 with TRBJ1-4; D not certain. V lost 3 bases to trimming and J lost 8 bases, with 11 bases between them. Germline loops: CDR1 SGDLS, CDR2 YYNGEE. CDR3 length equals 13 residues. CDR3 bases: TGTGCCAGCAGCGGGGGAATAATGGAAAAACTGTTTTTT. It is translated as CASSGGIMEKLFF.

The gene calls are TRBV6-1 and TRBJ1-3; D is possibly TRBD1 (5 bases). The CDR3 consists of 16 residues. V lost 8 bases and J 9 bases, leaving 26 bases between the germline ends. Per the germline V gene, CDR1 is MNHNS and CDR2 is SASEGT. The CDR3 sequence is CASRGGTDPFGGTIYF. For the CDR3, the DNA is TGTGCCAGCCGTGGGGGAACAGACCCCTTCGGAGGCACCATATATTTT.

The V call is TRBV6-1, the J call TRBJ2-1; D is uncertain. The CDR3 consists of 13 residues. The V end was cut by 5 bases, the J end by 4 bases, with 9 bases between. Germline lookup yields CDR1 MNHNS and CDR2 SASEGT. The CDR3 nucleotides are TGTGCCAGCAGTCCCGGGCCTTACAATGAGCAGTTCTTC. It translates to CASSPGPYNEQFF.

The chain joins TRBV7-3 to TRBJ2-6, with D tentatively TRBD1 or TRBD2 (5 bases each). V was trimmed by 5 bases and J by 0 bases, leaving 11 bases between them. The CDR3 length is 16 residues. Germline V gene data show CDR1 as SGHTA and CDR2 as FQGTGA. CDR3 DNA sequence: TGTGCCAGCAGCCGGGACCGAAGCTCTGGGGCCAACGTCCTGACTTTC. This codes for CASSRDRSSGANVLTF.

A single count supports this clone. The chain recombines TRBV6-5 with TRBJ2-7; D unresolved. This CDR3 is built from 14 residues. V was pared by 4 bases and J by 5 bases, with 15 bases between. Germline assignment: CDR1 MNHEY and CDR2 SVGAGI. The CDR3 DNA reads TGTGCCAGCAGTTTCCGCAGTCCAATCAACGAGCAGTACTTC. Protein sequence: CASSFRSPINEQYF.

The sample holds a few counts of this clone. The CDR3 sequence: CASRARGGASDTQYF. The CDR3 DNA is TGTGCCAGCAGGGCCCGCGGGGGGGCAAGTGATACGCAGTATTTT. The chain combines TRBV2 with TRBJ2-3; 9 bases match TRBD2. V lost 6 bases, J lost 6 bases, and 10 bases stayed unmatched. Per germline, CDR1 SNHLY and CDR2 FYNNEI. This CDR3 comprises 15 residues. Combining the CDR3 with reference TRBV2 and TRBJ2-3 gives the whole variable domain EPEVTQTPSHQVTQMGQEVILRCVPISNHLYFYWYRQILGQKVEFLVSFYNNEISEKSEIFDDQFSVERPDGSNFTLKIRSTKLEDSAMYFCASRARGGASDTQYFGPGTRLTVL.

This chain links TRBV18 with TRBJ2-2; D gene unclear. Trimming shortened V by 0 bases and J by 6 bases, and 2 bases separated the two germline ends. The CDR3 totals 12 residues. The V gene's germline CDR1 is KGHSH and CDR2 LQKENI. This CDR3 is CASSPPPGELFF. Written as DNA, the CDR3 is TGTGCCAGCTCACCACCGCCCGGGGAGCTGTTTTTT. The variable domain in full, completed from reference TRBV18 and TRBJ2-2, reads NAGVMQNPRHLVRRRGQEARLRCSPMKGHSHVYWYRQLPEEGLKFMVYLQKENIIDESGMPKERFSAEFPKEGPSILRIQQVVRGDSAAYFCASSPPPGELFFGEGSRLTVL.

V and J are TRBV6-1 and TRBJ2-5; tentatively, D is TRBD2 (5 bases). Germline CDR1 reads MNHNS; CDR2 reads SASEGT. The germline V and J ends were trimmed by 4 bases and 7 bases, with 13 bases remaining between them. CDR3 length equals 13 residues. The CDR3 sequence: CASSATRTGTQYF. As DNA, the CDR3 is TGTGCCAGCAGTGCTACTAGAACGGGGACCCAGTACTTC.

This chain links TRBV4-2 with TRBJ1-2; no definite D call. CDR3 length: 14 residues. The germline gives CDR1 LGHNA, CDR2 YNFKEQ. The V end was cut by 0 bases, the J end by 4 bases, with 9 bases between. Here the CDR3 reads CASSQDKAGYGYTF. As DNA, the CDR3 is TGTGCCAGCAGCCAAGATAAGGCGGGCTATGGCTACACCTTC.

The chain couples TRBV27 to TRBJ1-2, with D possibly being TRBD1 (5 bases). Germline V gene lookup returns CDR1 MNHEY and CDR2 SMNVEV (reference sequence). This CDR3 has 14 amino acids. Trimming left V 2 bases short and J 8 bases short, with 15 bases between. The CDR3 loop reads CASSLDSGPGGYTF. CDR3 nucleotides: TGTGCCAGCAGTTTAGACAGTGGGCCGGGCGGCTACACCTTC.

CDR3 in DNA: TGCGCCAGCTCCCGGGGGCAGGGGGCAAATACGCAGTATTTT. Translation: CASSRGQGANTQYF. This chain joins TRBV4-1 and TRBJ2-3; TRBD1 agrees at 8 bases. CDR3 size: 14 residues. Germline CDR1 is MGHRA and CDR2 is YSYEKL. Trimming removed 8 bases from V and 7 bases from J; junction bases left unmatched: 11.

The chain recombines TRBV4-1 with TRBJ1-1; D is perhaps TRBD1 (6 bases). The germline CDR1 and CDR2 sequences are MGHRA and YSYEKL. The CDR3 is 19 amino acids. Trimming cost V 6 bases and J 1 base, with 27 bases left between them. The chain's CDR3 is CASRPLPGHQERRNTEAFF. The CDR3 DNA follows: TGCGCCAGCAGACCACTTCCGGGACACCAAGAACGAAGGAACACTGAAGCTTTCTTT.

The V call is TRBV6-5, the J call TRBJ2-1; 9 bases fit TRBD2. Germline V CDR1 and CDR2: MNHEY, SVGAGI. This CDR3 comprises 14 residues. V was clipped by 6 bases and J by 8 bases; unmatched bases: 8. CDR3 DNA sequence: TGTGCCAGCAGGAGGGCGGGGGGGCCCGATGAGCAGTTCTTC. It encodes CASRRAGGPDEQFF.

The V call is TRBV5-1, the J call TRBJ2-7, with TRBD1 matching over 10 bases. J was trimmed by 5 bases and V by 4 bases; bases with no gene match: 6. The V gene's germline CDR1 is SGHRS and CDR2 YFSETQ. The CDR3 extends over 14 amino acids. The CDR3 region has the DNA TGCGCCAGCAGCACCGGACAGGGGGAGGACGAGCAGTACTTC. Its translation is CASSTGQGEDEQYF.

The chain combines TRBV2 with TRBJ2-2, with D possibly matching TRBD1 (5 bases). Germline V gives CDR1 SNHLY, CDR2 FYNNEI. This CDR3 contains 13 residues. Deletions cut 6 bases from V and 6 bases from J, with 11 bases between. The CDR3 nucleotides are TGTGCCAGCAGCCAGGGTCAGGCCGGGGAGCTGTTTTTT. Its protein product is CASSQGQAGELFF.

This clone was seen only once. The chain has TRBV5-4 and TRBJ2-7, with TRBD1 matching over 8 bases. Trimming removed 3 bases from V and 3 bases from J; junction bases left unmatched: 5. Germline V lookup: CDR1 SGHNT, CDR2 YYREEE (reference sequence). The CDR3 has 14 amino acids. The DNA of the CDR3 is TGTGCCAGCAGCTACCAGGGGGCGAACTACGAGCAGTACTTC. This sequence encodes CASSYQGANYEQYF.

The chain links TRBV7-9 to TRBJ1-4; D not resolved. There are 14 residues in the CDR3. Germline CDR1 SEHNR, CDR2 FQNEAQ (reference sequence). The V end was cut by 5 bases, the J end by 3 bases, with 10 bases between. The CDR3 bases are TGTGCCAGCAGCCACCTTCGGGCTAATGAAAAACTGTTTTTT. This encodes CASSHLRANEKLFF.

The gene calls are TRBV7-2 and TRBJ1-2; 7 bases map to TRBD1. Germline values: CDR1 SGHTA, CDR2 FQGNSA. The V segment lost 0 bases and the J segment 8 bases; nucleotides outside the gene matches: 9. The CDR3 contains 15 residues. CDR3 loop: CASSLAPQGVEGYTF. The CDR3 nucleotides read TGTGCCAGCAGCTTAGCACCCCAGGGGGTAGAGGGCTACACCTTC.